The clone carrying this T cell receptor beta chain was observed a single time. CDR1 is KGHSH and CDR2 is LQKENI in the germline V gene. This CDR3 spans 14 amino acids. The germline V and J ends were trimmed by 4 bases and 2 bases, with 11 bases remaining between them. This entry belongs to a study of blood T cell repertoires in COVID-19. Study background: Samples taken during acute and convalescent COVID-19 were collected in the United States, Italy and Spain.

This table comes from immunoSEQ multiplex PCR, and its TCRdb copy is limited to in-frame clones, with some not included. The table has about 150,000 clones, about 80% seen once. V gene TRBV18 combines with J gene TRBJ1-1, with a weak D call TRBD1 (6 bases). Sequenced input: peripheral blood. This TCR was recovered from an older woman with acute or convalescent COVID-19. CDR3 in DNA: TGTGCCAGCTCACGATCGGGGGGCAACACTGAAGCTTTCTTT. This sequence encodes CASSRSGGNTEAFF.